This T cell receptor beta chain was profiled in a study of CD8 T cells in ankylosing spondylitis. Study findings and constraints: About 8 highly homologous variants made up a TCR beta motif that seemed to typify ankylosing spondylitis blood. Reportedly, significant enrichment of disease-linked clones occurred in matched ankylosing spondylitis synovial fluid.

TCRdb redid the calling of the 5' RACE reads with MiXCR, one entry per CDR3 protein. There are 470,000 or so distinct CDR3 sequences in the sample; about 24% occur only once, and about 0.89% lies in the top ten. On this clonotype: As yet, its antigen is unknown.

Material: blood, either unsorted or a sorted T cell fraction (not recorded which). This TCR derives from a male donor with ankylosing spondylitis.

This CDR3 is CASSSQREGEQYF. The CDR3 DNA follows: TGTGCCAGCAGCTCCCAGCGGGAGGGCGAGCAGTACTTC. This sequence joins TRBV7-2 and TRBJ2-7; TRBD2 aligns across 10 bases. Germline V gives CDR1 SGHTA, CDR2 FQGNSA. The CDR3 is made up of 13 amino acids. V was pared by 4 bases and J by 6 bases, with 3 bases of the junction left unmatched.